This TCR beta chain was captured in a study of kidney transplant recipient with SARS-CoV-2 infection. The CDR3 consists of 18 residues. V lost 0 bases to trimming and J lost 4 bases; unmatched junction nucleotides: 12. Germline V gene lookup returns CDR1 SGDLS and CDR2 YYNGEE. TCRdb called the reads again in MiXCR, with one record for every CDR3 protein. The repertoire holds 200,000 to 300,000 distinct CDR3 sequences, with roughly 26% as singletons. This clonotype was found many times. The receptor's source is a male patient aged 25 to 39 who had COVID-19 and was a kidney transplant recipient. Some of the T cells might come from the graft donor. The V gene is TRBV9, the J gene TRBJ2-1; 8 bases are shared with TRBD2. Source: a blood sample, taken at baseline and between days 110 and 120 from a kidney transplant recipient. CDR3 amino acids: CASSVGQGGGRSYNEQFF. In DNA form, the CDR3 reads TGTGCCAGCAGCGTAGGTCAGGGTGGCGGGAGGTCTTACAATGAGCAGTTCTTC.